The present T cell receptor beta chain was sequenced within a study of T cell responses to AZD1222 COVID-19 vaccine. Study-wide findings and caveats: Reports say nearly half of spike-specific TCRs go after unmutated variant regions. A rise in Spike-specific TCR breadth and depth followed two AZD1222 doses. At study baseline, merely five or six AZD1222 recipients were seropositive.

This clone was counted a single time. Its antigen remains unidentified. Between the trimmed V and J ends, which lost 1 base and 0 bases, there was a span of 9 bases. CDR1 SGHTA and CDR2 FQGNSA come from the germline V gene. This CDR3 spans 15 amino acids. Second-dose intervals of approximately 4 or approximately 12 weeks were pooled. Assay: immunoSEQ multiplex PCR; the TCRdb copy retains only in-frame clones and omits some. Of over 150,000 clones in the sample, roughly 94% were seen once. The sequence was collected from an adult who received the AZD1222 COVID-19 vaccine. This specimen was peripheral blood, taken 28 days after the second AZD1222 dose. The genes are TRBV7-2 and TRBJ1-1; weak D call: TRBD1 (6 bases). The CDR3 DNA is TGTGCCAGCAGCTTAGAGGGACACTTGAACACTGAAGCTTTCTTT. Translating it yields CASSLEGHLNTEAFF.